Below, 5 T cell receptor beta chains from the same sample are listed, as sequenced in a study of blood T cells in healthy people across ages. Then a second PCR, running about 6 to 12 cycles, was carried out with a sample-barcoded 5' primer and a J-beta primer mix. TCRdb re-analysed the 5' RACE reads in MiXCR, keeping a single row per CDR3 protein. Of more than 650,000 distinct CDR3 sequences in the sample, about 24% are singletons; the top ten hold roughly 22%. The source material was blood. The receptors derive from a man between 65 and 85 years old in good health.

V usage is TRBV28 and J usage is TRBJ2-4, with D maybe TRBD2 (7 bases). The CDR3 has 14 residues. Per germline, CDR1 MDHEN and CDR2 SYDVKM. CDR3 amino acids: CCVLGGVAKNIQYF. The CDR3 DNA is TGTTGCGTCCTAGGGGGGGTAGCCAAAAACATTCAGTACTTC.

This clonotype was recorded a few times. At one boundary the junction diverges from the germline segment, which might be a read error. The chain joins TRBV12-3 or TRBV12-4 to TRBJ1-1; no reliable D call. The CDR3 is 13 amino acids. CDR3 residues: CASSPSRGTEAFF. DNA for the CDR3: TGTGCCAGCAGTCCCTCCCGCGGAACTGAAGCCTTCTTT.

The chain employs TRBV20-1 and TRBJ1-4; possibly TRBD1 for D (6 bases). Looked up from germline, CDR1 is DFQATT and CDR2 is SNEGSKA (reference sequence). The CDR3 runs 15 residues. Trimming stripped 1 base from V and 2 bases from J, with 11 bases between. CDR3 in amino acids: CSARVGARTNEKLFF. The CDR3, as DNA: TGCAGTGCTAGAGTGGGGGCAAGGACTAATGAAAAACTGTTTTTT.

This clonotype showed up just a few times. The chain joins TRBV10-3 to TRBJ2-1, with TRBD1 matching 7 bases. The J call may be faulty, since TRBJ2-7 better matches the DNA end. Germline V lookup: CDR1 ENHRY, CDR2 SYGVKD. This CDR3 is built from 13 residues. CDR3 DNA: TGTGCCATCAGGGGGGACAGACATTACGAGCAGTACTTC. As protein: CAIRGDRHYEQYF.

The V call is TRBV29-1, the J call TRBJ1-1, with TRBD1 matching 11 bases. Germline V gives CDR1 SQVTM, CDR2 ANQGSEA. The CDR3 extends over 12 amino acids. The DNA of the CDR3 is TGCAGGGCGGACAGGGGGCGGACTGAAGCTTTCTTT. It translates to CRADRGRTEAFF.